The 15 T cell receptor beta chains listed next were all sequenced from one sample in a study of identical twins. TCRdb fed the 5' RACE reads into MiXCR, producing one record per CDR3 protein. The profile shows under 900,000 distinct CDR3 sequences, roughly 12% of them singletons. The same sample was also studied in work on yellow fever vaccine responses in identical twins.

The specimen sequenced was PBMCs. The receptors were gathered from a woman aged 18-29 years in good health.

V gene TRBV10-1 combines with J gene TRBJ2-5, with a tentative D call TRBD1 (5 bases). This CDR3 has 20 amino acids. Germline-derived CDR1 and CDR2 are WNHNN and SYGVQD (reference sequence). The V gene lost 3 bases and the J gene lost 3 bases, with 29 bases spanning the gap. The CDR3 nucleotides read TGCGCCAGCAGTGACCACAACCGGGCCGACCGGACACGGAAAGAAGAGACCCAGTACTTC. This encodes CASSDHNRADRTRKEETQYF.

In its sample, this clonotype was seen a few times. The chain employs TRBV9 and TRBJ2-7, with D perhaps matching TRBD1 or TRBD2 (6 bases each). This CDR3 region has 13 residues. Trimming removed 4 bases at V and 5 bases at J, with 13 bases between. Germline V gene lookup returns CDR1 SGDLS and CDR2 YYNGEE. Here the CDR3 reads CASSTGDMNEQYF. DNA for the CDR3: TGTGCCAGCAGCACGGGGGACATGAACGAGCAGTACTTC.

This clonotype was picked up a small number of times. The chain is built from TRBV7-7 and TRBJ2-1; D possibly matches TRBD1 or TRBD2 (7 bases each). Germline V gives CDR1 SSHAT, CDR2 FNYEAQ (reference sequence). The CDR3 runs to 17 residues. V lost 5 bases, J lost 2 bases, and 19 bases lay in between. The CDR3 loop is CASSAGLVGGPYNEQFF. The CDR3 region has the DNA TGTGCCAGCAGCGCTGGACTAGTAGGGGGCCCCTACAATGAGCAGTTCTTC.

This clonotype was observed many times. The chain couples TRBV12-3 or TRBV12-4 to TRBJ2-2; 9 nucleotides align to TRBD1. There are 16 residues in the CDR3. Trimming took 8 bases from V and 4 from J; bases not matched to a gene: 11. CDR3 protein: CASRSFRDRVTGELFF. CDR3 in DNA: TGTGCCAGCCGCAGTTTCCGGGACAGGGTCACCGGGGAGCTGTTTTTT.

The chain combines TRBV4-1 with TRBJ2-7, with TRBD2 matching 8 bases. Germline loops: CDR1 MGHRA, CDR2 YSYEKL. The CDR3 covers 15 residues. The V gene end was trimmed by 0 bases and the J gene end by 3 bases; junction bases not matched to a gene: 4. CDR3 sequence (DNA): TGCGCCAGCAGCCAAGACCAGCGGGGGATCTACGAGCAGTACTTC. Translating gives CASSQDQRGIYEQYF.

The rearrangement joins TRBV18 to TRBJ2-1; D is uncertain. V was pared by 2 bases and J by 8 bases, with 10 bases between. The CDR3 is made up of 13 amino acids. The V gene's germline CDR1 is KGHSH and CDR2 LQKENI. This chain's CDR3 is CASSPNGVDEQFF. The CDR3 DNA follows: TGTGCCAGCTCACCAAACGGTGTAGATGAGCAGTTCTTC.

In this sample, this clonotype turned up a few times. This chain connects TRBV4-1 to TRBJ2-1; weak D call: TRBD2 (5 bases). Germline CDR1 is MGHRA and CDR2 is YSYEKL. This CDR3 spans 16 amino acids. V dropped 4 bases and J dropped 6 bases, with 19 bases sitting between them. CDR3 nucleotides: TGCGCCAGCAGCCTCCAGACGGGAAAGGCGGGCAATGAGCAGTTCTTC. Its translation: CASSLQTGKAGNEQFF.

This rearrangement joins TRBV20-1 to TRBJ2-1; 12 positions agree with TRBD2. Trimming cost V 6 bases and J 0 bases; bases outside gene matches: 6. Germline lookup yields CDR1 DFQATT and CDR2 SNEGSKA (reference sequence). The CDR3 runs 16 residues. The CDR3 DNA follows: TGCAGTGCAAAAGGACTAGCGGGGACCTCCTACAATGAGCAGTTCTTC. Protein product: CSAKGLAGTSYNEQFF.

The chain couples TRBV12-3 or TRBV12-4 to TRBJ1-5, with a tentative D call TRBD1 (5 bases). Trimming cost V 3 bases and J 1 base, with 19 bases left between them. The CDR3 spans 18 residues. DNA for the CDR3: TGTGCCAGCAGTTTCGACAACAGGCTAGTTGGGAGCAATCAGCCCCAGCATTTT. It yields the protein CASSFDNRLVGSNQPQHF.

This clonotype has more than one count but fewer than ten. The chain combines TRBV11-3 with TRBJ2-7; either TRBD1 or TRBD2 may supply D (5 bases each). This CDR3 spans 14 amino acids. Per the germline V gene, CDR1 is SGHNT and CDR2 is YENEEA. The V end lost 5 bases, the J end lost 5 bases, and 16 bases lay between the germline ends. The CDR3 DNA follows: TGTGCCAGCAGCGGCGAAAGGGGAGCTCACGAGCAGTACTTC. Protein sequence: CASSGERGAHEQYF.

This clonotype was seen more than once but under ten times. The chain is built from TRBV6-5 and TRBJ2-3; 7 bases match TRBD2. V shed 0 bases and J 5 bases; nucleotides not matched to a gene: 14. This CDR3 spans 18 amino acids. The V gene's germline CDR1 is MNHEY and CDR2 SVGAGI. The CDR3: CASSYSTWGGRERDTQYF. CDR3 nucleotides: TGTGCCAGCAGTTACTCTACCTGGGGAGGGAGGGAAAGAGATACGCAGTATTTT.

The chain has TRBV5-1 and TRBJ2-1, with D hard to call. Trimming shortened V by 0 bases and J by 6 bases, and 10 bases separated the two germline ends. This CDR3 is built from 14 residues. CDR1 and CDR2 from the germline V gene are SGHRS and YFSETQ. CDR3 nucleotide sequence: TGCGCCAGCAGCTTGGACGAGGCAAGCAATGAGCAGTTCTTC. Protein sequence: CASSLDEASNEQFF.

The chain employs TRBV28 and TRBJ2-2; D may be TRBD1 or TRBD2 (6 bases each). CDR1 MDHEN and CDR2 SYDVKM come from the germline V gene. V was clipped by 2 bases and J by 5 bases, with 15 bases between them. The CDR3 is made up of 16 amino acids. The CDR3 reads CASSLGGTSATGELFF. The CDR3 DNA reads TGTGCCAGCAGTTTAGGCGGGACAAGTGCGACCGGGGAGCTGTTTTTT.

CDR3 DNA: TGTGCCAGCAGTTACGGGACCGTGTTGGCTGGGGCCAACGTCCTGACTTTC. It is translated as CASSYGTVLAGANVLTF. This chain links TRBV6-5 with TRBJ2-6; D may be TRBD1 or TRBD2 (5 bases each). The germline V gene encodes CDR1 MNHEY and CDR2 SVGAGI. Trimming removed 2 bases at V and 2 bases at J, with 13 bases between. This CDR3 is 17 amino acids long.

This clonotype was counted ten times or more. The chain is built from TRBV4-1 and TRBJ2-5; weak D call: TRBD2 (6 bases). The CDR3 totals 15 residues. In germline, CDR1 is MGHRA, CDR2 YSYEKL. V gave up 0 bases and J gave up 9 bases, with 17 bases separating them. The CDR3 coding sequence is TGCGCCAGCAGCCAAGATACGGGAGCCGTTCAGCCCCAGTACTTC. This sequence encodes CASSQDTGAVQPQYF.